The T cell receptor (beta chain) described here comes from a study of blood T cell repertoires in COVID-19. In the study's own analysis: Estimated nucleated cell counts came from reference gene primer amplification. Only in-frame clones appear in the TCRdb table, and some are missing; sequencing was by immunoSEQ multiplex PCR. V and J calls and clone size are as listed in that table; D and trimming were resolved from the DNA. The sample lists approximately 330,000 clones, 90% occurring once. The CDR3 loop spans 16 amino acids. In germline, CDR1 is SGHDN, CDR2 FVKESK. The V and J ends lost 6 bases and 4 bases, in that order; junction bases with no gene match: 8.

The sequenced sample was peripheral blood. This chain links TRBV14 with TRBJ2-5; 13 bases are a match to TRBD2. The sequence was obtained from a woman in her thirties or forties with COVID-19, enrolled during active disease. CDR3 residues: CASSYGLAGVAETQYF. Here the CDR3 DNA reads TGTGCCAGCAGTTACGGACTAGCGGGAGTCGCAGAGACCCAGTACTTC.